The 15 T cell receptor beta chains given below trace back to one sample, sequenced in a study of neoadjuvant nivolumab and ipilimumab in lung cancer. Only in-frame clones appear in the TCRdb table, and some are missing; sequencing was by immunoSEQ multiplex PCR. The data hold over 45,000 clones, with 80% to 90% observed a single time. Sequenced here: blood, sampled before neoadjuvant nivolumab, alone or with ipilimumab. The receptor source for this set is an adult with non-small cell lung cancer. Some clones in this sample may be carry-over from other donors' samples.

V usage is TRBV5-8 and J usage is TRBJ2-7; D not certain. The V end lost 4 bases, the J end lost 8 bases, and 16 bases lay between the germline ends. Germline-derived CDR1 and CDR2 are SGHTS and YDEGEE. The CDR3 is 13 residues long. CDR3 loop: CASSVYIDGQQYF. The DNA of the CDR3 is TGTGCCAGCAGCGTGTATATCGACGGTCAGCAGTACTTC.

The J gene is TRBJ1-3, the V gene TRBV18; D may be TRBD1 (6 bases). The CDR3 is made up of 17 amino acids. Germline lookup yields CDR1 KGHSH and CDR2 LQKENI. Trimming removed 3 bases from V and 0 bases from J, with 15 bases in between. The CDR3 spells CASSPSAGTPSGNTIYF. The CDR3 DNA reads TGTGCCAGCTCACCCTCTGCCGGGACACCCTCTGGAAACACCATATATTTT.

This clone was recorded once. This CDR3 is CASSLVVGFGSTEAFF. CDR3 sequence (DNA): TGTGCCAGCAGCTTAGTAGTGGGGTTCGGTAGCACTGAAGCTTTCTTT. V gene TRBV11-2 combines with J gene TRBJ1-1; D is ambiguous. CDR3 length: 16 residues. Germline values: CDR1 SGHAT, CDR2 FQNNGV. The V end lost 1 base, the J end lost 4 bases, and 16 bases lay between the germline ends.

This chain uses TRBV7-2 with TRBJ2-1; D uncertain. The CDR3 totals 12 residues. Germline V gene sequence: CDR1 SGHTA, CDR2 FQGNSA. Trimming removed 2 bases at V and 7 bases at J, with 6 bases between. The CDR3 region has the DNA TGTGCCAGCAGCTTAAAGTGGAATGAGCAGTTCTTC. It is translated as CASSLKWNEQFF. Together with reference TRBV7-2 and TRBJ2-1, the CDR3 gives the full variable domain: GAGVSQSPSNKVTEKGKDVELRCDPISGHTALYWYRQSLGQGLEFLIYFQGNSAPDKSGLPSDRFSAERTGGSVSTLTIQRTQQEDSAVYLCASSLKWNEQFFGPGTRLTVL.

This chain's CDR3 is CASLEGASGNTIYF. The CDR3 coding sequence is TGTGCCAGCTTAGAGGGCGCCTCTGGAAACACCATATATTTT. V is TRBV6-1 and J is TRBJ1-3; D gene ambiguous. The V and J ends lost 8 bases and 0 bases respectively, with 11 bases between them. The germline gives CDR1 MNHNS, CDR2 SASEGT. This CDR3 has 14 residues.

This clone was detected once. The chain carries TRBV7-2 and TRBJ1-1; TRBD1 agrees at 9 bases. Per the germline V gene, CDR1 is SGHTA and CDR2 is FQGNSA. Unmatched junction bases numbered 14, after V lost 5 bases and J lost 1 base. This CDR3 has 18 amino acids. Written as DNA, the CDR3 is TGTGCCAGCAGCCTAAGCTCTGGACAGGGGAGGAAGAACACTGAAGCTTTCTTT. Amino acid sequence: CASSLSSGQGRKNTEAFF. Full variable domain (remainder filled in from reference TRBV7-2 and TRBJ1-1): GAGVSQSPSNKVTEKGKDVELRCDPISGHTALYWYRQSLGQGLEFLIYFQGNSAPDKSGLPSDRFSAERTGGSVSTLTIQRTQQEDSAVYLCASSLSSGQGRKNTEAFFGQGTRLTVV.

This clone turned up a few times. CDR3 in DNA: TGTGCCAGTAGTAGGGCTAGCGGGAGTTGGGCCGGGGAGCTGTTTTTT. It yields the protein CASSRASGSWAGELFF. This chain connects TRBV19 to TRBJ2-2, with 10 bases fitting TRBD2. The CDR3 is 16 residues long. Germline lookup yields CDR1 LNHDA and CDR2 SQIVND (reference sequence). V dropped 4 bases and J dropped 6; count of bases not matched to a gene: 8.

The V gene is TRBV30, the J gene TRBJ2-2; D is uncertain. Trimming took 3 bases from V and 5 from J, leaving 10 bases between them. The germline V gene encodes CDR1 GTSNPN and CDR2 SVGIG (reference sequence). This CDR3 contains 13 residues. The DNA of the CDR3 is TGTGCCTGGAGACCCTTGTCGACCGGGGAGCTGTTTTTT. Protein sequence: CAWRPLSTGELFF.

This clone was recorded a few times. The V and J genes are TRBV9 and TRBJ2-7, with 12 bases matching TRBD1. CDR1 and CDR2 (germline): SGDLS, YYNGEE. V lost 3 bases and J lost 1; bases outside the gene matches: 8. The CDR3 is 17 amino acids. DNA of the CDR3: TGTGCCAGCAGCGCCGGGACAGGGGGCGCAAAGTCCTACGAGCAGTACTTC. Translating it yields CASSAGTGGAKSYEQYF.

This clone was detected only once. The V and J genes are TRBV4-1 and TRBJ1-2; 8 bases agree with TRBD1. The V segment lost 1 base and the J segment 7 bases; nucleotides outside the gene matches: 8. Germline V lookup: CDR1 MGHRA, CDR2 YSYEKL. The CDR3 has 15 residues. The CDR3 here is CASSQVTGGRSGYTF. Written as DNA, the CDR3 is TGCGCCAGCAGCCAAGTTACAGGGGGGCGCAGTGGCTACACCTTC.

The chain is built from TRBV2 and TRBJ2-7; unclear D gene. With 1 base removed from V and 0 bases from J, the gap between germline ends came to 7 bases. Germline V CDR1 and CDR2: SNHLY, FYNNEI. The CDR3 spans 14 residues. CDR3: CASSEGRSSYEQYF. The CDR3 DNA reads TGTGCCAGCAGTGAAGGCAGGAGCTCCTACGAGCAGTACTTC.

The V gene is TRBV6-5, the J gene TRBJ2-1; 8 nucleotides agree with TRBD2. The CDR3 contains 14 residues. The V gene end was trimmed by 1 base and the J gene end by 6 bases; junction bases not matched to a gene: 2. Germline V gene lookup returns CDR1 MNHEY and CDR2 SVGAGI. Here the CDR3 DNA reads TGTGCCAGCAGTTACTTTGGGACTAGCAATGAGCAGTTCTTC. It translates to CASSYFGTSNEQFF.

This chain connects TRBV11-2 to TRBJ2-5; D not certain. This CDR3 region has 11 residues. Per the germline V gene, CDR1 is SGHAT and CDR2 is FQNNGV. Trimming shortened V by 5 bases and J by 4 bases, and 5 bases separated the two germline ends. CDR3 loop: CASSNRETQYF. CDR3 sequence (DNA): TGTGCCAGCAGCAACAGAGAGACCCAGTACTTC.

This rearrangement joins TRBV13 to TRBJ2-5; 12 nucleotides match TRBD2. Trimming removed 4 bases from V and 5 bases from J; junction bases left unmatched: 8. Germline CDR1 PRHDT, CDR2 FYEKMQ (reference sequence). The CDR3 spans 16 residues. The CDR3 coding sequence is TGTGCCAGCAGCTATCTAGCGGGAGGGCCTGCGGAGACCCAGTACTTC. As protein: CASSYLAGGPAETQYF.

The rearrangement joins TRBV30 to TRBJ1-5; unclear D gene. CDR1 is GTSNPN and CDR2 is SVGIG in the germline V gene (reference sequence). The CDR3 is made up of 15 amino acids. V was clipped by 2 bases and J by 6 bases, with 17 bases between them. The CDR3 reads CAWSPFGGEGQPQHF. Written as DNA, the CDR3 is TGTGCCTGGAGTCCCTTTGGCGGAGAGGGTCAGCCCCAGCATTTT.